This T cell receptor beta chain comes out of a study of blood T cell repertoires in COVID-19. Background on the study: Samples representing acute and convalescent COVID-19 were sourced from the United States, Italy and Spain.

V was shortened by 11 bases and J by 9 bases, with 14 bases between the two germline ends. The length of the CDR3 is 11 residues. Germline-derived CDR1 and CDR2 are LNHDA and SQIVND (reference sequence). Authors' processing steps: Estimation of nucleated cell counts relied on the amplification of reference gene primers. TCRdb's table, derived via immunoSEQ multiplex PCR, lists solely in-frame clones and lacks some. Clone size and V and J calls were adopted from that table, with D and trimming inferred from the DNA. The sample records 350,000 or so clones, more than 70% being singletons. Seattle enrolled patients during active infection and tracked them longitudinally.

Sequences were obtained from peripheral blood. This chain uses TRBV19 with TRBJ2-1; D might be TRBD2 (6 bases). The TCR comes from a woman in her sixties with COVID-19, enrolled during active disease. CDR3 amino acids: CACAGWGEQFF. In DNA, the CDR3 is TGTGCCTGTGCGGGGTGGGGTGAGCAGTTCTTC. Full variable domain (outside the CDR3, taken from reference TRBV19 and TRBJ2-1): DGGITQSPKYLFRKEGQNVTLSCEQNLNHDAMYWYRQDPGQGLRLIYYSQIVNDFQKGDIAEGYSVSREKKESFPLTVTSAQKNPTAFYLCACAGWGEQFFGPGTRLTVL.